The 3 T cell receptor beta chains in this list originate from one sample, sequenced in a study of cytomegalovirus exposure and HLA in healthy donors. Use of 60 Vbeta and 13 Jbeta primers characterized the PCR. Some clones are missing from TCRdb's copy, which holds only in-frame ones; the method was immunoSEQ multiplex PCR. Among tens of thousands of clones, roughly 67% were seen once, and the ten largest hold 7.5% to 8%. The sequenced material came from PBMCs. These TCRs come from a middle-aged man in good health and CMV-seropositive.

The chain links TRBV9 to TRBJ1-2; tentative D call: TRBD1 (6 bases). The V gene's germline CDR1 is SGDLS and CDR2 YYNGEE. The CDR3 loop spans 15 amino acids. V lost 1 base and J 4 bases, leaving 14 bases between the germline ends. This CDR3 reads CASSVLDRTTYGYTF. For the CDR3, the DNA is TGTGCCAGCAGCGTACTCGACAGGACCACCTATGGCTACACCTTC.

The V call is TRBV5-6, the J call TRBJ2-5; 14 bases are a match to TRBD2. The CDR3 has 18 residues. V was clipped by 3 bases and J by 5 bases; unmatched bases: 12. Germline CDR1 is SGHDT and CDR2 is YYEEEE. CDR3 residues: CASSSTGTSGGVRETQYF. The CDR3 DNA reads TGTGCCAGCAGCTCTACCGGGACTAGCGGGGGCGTCCGGGAGACCCAGTACTTC.

A note on this clone: It may be a read error: a sequence one base away is much more abundant. The V and J genes are TRBV27 and TRBJ1-5; 7 bases align to TRBD1. The CDR3 length is 14 residues. Germline CDR1 reads MNHEY; CDR2 reads SMNVEV (reference sequence). V was pared by 5 bases and J by 4 bases, with 5 bases of the junction left unmatched. The CDR3 sequence: CASSKDRENQPQHF. The DNA of the CDR3 is TGTGCCAGCAGTAAAGACAGGGAAAATCAGCCCCAGCATTTT.